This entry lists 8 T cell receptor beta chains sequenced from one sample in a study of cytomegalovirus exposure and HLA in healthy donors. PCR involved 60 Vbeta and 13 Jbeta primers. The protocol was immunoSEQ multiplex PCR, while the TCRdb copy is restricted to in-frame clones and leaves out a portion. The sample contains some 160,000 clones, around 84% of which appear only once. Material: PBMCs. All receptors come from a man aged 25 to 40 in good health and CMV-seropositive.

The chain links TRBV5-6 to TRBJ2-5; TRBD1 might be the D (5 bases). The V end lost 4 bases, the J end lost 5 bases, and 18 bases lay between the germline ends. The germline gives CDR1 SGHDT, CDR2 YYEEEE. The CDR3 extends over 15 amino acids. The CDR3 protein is CASSDRSTLSETQYF. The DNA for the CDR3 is TGTGCCAGCAGCGACAGAAGTACACTCTCGGAGACCCAGTACTTC.

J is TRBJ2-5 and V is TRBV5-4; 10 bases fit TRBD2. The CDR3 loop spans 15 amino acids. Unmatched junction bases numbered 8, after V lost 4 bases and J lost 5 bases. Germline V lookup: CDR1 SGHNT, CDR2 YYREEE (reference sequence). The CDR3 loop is CASSHQREGGETQYF. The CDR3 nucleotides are TGTGCCAGCAGCCACCAGCGGGAGGGAGGGGAGACCCAGTACTTC. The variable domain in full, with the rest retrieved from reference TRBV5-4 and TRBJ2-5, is ETGVTQSPTHLIKTRGQQVTLRCSSQSGHNTVSWYQQALGQGPQFIFQYYREEENGRGNFPPRFSGLQFPNYSSELNVNALELDDSALYLCASSHQREGGETQYFGPGTRLLVL.

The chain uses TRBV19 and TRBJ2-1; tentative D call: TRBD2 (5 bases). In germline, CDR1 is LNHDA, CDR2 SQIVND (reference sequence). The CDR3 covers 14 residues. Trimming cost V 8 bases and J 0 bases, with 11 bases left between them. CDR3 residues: CASREGGSYNEQFF. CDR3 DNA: TGTGCCAGTCGTGAGGGTGGCTCCTACAATGAGCAGTTCTTC. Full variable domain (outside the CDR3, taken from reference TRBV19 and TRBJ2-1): DGGITQSPKYLFRKEGQNVTLSCEQNLNHDAMYWYRQDPGQGLRLIYYSQIVNDFQKGDIAEGYSVSREKKESFPLTVTSAQKNPTAFYLCASREGGSYNEQFFGPGTRLTVL.

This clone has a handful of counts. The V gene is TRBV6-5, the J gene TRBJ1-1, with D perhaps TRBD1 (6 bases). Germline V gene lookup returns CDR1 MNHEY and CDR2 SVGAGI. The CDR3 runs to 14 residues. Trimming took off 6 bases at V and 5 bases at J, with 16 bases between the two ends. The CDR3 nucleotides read TGTGCCAGCAGAGTGGGACAAATGGAGACTGAAGCTTTCTTT. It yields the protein CASRVGQMETEAFF.

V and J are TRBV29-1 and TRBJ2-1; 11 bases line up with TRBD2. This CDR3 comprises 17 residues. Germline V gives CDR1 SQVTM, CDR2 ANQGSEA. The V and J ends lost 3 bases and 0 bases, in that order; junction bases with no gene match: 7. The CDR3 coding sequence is TGCAGCGTTGAGTCTAGCGGGAGGACGAGCTCCTACAATGAGCAGTTCTTC. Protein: CSVESSGRTSSYNEQFF.

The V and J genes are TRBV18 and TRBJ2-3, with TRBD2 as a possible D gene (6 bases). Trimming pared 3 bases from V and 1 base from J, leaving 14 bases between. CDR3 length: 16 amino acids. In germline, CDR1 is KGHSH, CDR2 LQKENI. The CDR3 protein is CASSPLPGLRTDTQYF. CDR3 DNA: TGTGCCAGCTCACCTCTTCCGGGACTCCGCACAGATACGCAGTATTTT.

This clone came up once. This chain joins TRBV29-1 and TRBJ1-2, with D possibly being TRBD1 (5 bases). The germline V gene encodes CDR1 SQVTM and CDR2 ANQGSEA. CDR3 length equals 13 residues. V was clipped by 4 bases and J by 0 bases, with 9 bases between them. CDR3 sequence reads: CSVVQAANYGYTF. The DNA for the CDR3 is TGCAGCGTTGTACAGGCAGCTAACTATGGCTACACCTTC.

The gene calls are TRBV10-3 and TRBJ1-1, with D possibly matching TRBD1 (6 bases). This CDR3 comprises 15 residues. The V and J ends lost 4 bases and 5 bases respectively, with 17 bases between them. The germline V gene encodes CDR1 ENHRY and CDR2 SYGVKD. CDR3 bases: TGTGCCATCAGTGGTCAACAGGGCGTACGAACTGAAGCTTTCTTT. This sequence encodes CAISGQQGVRTEAFF.